These T cell receptor beta chains were read from a single sample in a study of blood T cells in healthy people across ages. TCRdb ran MiXCR on the 5' RACE reads and lists one entry per CDR3 protein. The sample includes under 1 million distinct CDR3 sequences, roughly 44% seen only once; the top ten take approximately 19%. Sequenced: blood. Receptors were obtained from a man between 60 and 75 years old in good health. The CDR3 runs from the conserved cysteine through the conserved F or W. Each record gives: clone size, J gene, V gene, D gene, CDR3 protein, CDR3 DNA. A D gene is named only where the DNA matches it firmly. A clone size is listed for some rows: how often the clone was seen (once, few, many), or a class if it is expanded.

. | TRBJ2-7 | TRBV7-6 | . | CASSLAEVGEQYF | TGTGCCAGCAGCTTAGCGGAAGTGGGCGAGCAGTACTTC
many | TRBJ1-2 | TRBV4-3 | . | CASSQEVRGTSYTF | TGCGCCAGCAGCCAAGAAGTCAGGGGTACGAGCTACACCTTC
. | TRBJ1-2 | TRBV20-1 | TRBD1 | CSARGLRDRENYGYTF | TGCAGTGCTAGAGGACTGCGGGACAGGGAGAACTATGGCTACACCTTC
few | TRBJ2-3 | TRBV15 | . | CATSITRWAERTQYF | TGTGCCACCAGCATAACGCGTTGGGCAGAGCGTACGCAGTATTTT
. | TRBJ2-3 | TRBV12-3/TRBV12-4 | . | CASKSPRVTDTQYF | TGTGCCAGCAAAAGTCCTAGAGTCACAGATACGCAGTATTTT
. | TRBJ2-1 | TRBV20-1 | . | CGANGPANEQFF | TGCGGTGCTAATGGTCCGGCGAATGAGCAGTTCTTC
few | TRBJ2-1 | TRBV28 | . | CASSLFKTAFNTGNEQFF | TGTGCCAGCAGTTTATTTAAGACGGCCTTTAACACAGGCAATGAGCAGTTCTTC
. | TRBJ2-2 | TRBV28 | TRBD1 | CASSGQGSGELFF | TGTGCCAGCAGTGGACAGGGGAGCGGCGAGCTGTTTTTT
. | TRBJ2-7 | TRBV5-4 | . | CASNTGLQTYEQYF | TGTGCCAGCAATACCGGGCTGCAAACCTACGAGCAGTACTTC
. | TRBJ1-5 | TRBV28 | TRBD1 | CASSQGQGYQPQHF | TGTGCCAGCAGCCAGGGACAGGGTTATCAGCCCCAGCATTTT
few | TRBJ2-3 | TRBV7-6 | . | CASSKKGLGLQGDTQYF | TGTGCCAGCAGCAAGAAGGGACTGGGTCTTCAAGGGGATACGCAGTATTTT
. | TRBJ2-1 | TRBV20-1 | TRBD2 | CSASTGSGGFVSYNEQFF | TGCAGTGCTAGTACGGGTAGCGGGGGTTTCGTATCCTACAATGAGCAGTTCTTC
few | TRBJ2-1 | TRBV4-2 | TRBD2 | CASSQDRGLAGGLDEQFF | TGTGCCAGCAGCCAAGATCGGGGACTAGCGGGGGGGTTAGATGAGCAGTTCTTC